The clone carrying this T cell receptor beta chain was observed a few times. This sample is part of a study of blood T cell repertoires in COVID-19. Across the study: Sites in the United States, Italy and Spain provided acute and convalescent COVID-19 samples. PBMCs, B-cell-depleted T cells, or T cells provided the cDNA or gDNA that made up the material.

In the study's own analysis: Estimated nucleated cell counts came from reference gene primer amplification. Produced via immunoSEQ multiplex PCR; TCRdb's table is partial and in-frame only. For V, J and clone size, that table is used; D and trimming come from the DNA. The table has about 280,000 clones, 85% seen once. Germline V gene data show CDR1 as SGHRS and CDR2 as YFSETQ. The V end was cut by 1 base, the J end by 1 base, with 15 bases between. This CDR3 contains 17 residues. This receptor was taken from a man aged 45-65 years with active or convalescent COVID-19. The V call is TRBV5-1, the J call TRBJ1-3; D is perhaps TRBD1 (5 bases). Sequencing was carried out using peripheral blood. The CDR3 reads CASSLQPAGGSGNTIYF. The CDR3 DNA reads as TGCGCCAGCAGCTTGCAACCGGCCGGGGGGTCTGGAAACACCATATATTTT.